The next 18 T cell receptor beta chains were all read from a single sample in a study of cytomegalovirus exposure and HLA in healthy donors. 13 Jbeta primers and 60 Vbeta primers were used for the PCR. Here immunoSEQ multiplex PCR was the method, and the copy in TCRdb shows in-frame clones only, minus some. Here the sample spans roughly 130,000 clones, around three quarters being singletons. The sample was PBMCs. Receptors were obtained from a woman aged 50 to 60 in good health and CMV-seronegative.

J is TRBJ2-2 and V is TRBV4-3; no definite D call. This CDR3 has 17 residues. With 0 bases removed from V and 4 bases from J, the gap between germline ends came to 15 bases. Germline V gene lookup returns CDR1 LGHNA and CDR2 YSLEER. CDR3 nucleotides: TGCGCCAGCAGCCAAGACCCCCGCCCGGCGGTCACCGGGGAGCTGTTTTTT. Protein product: CASSQDPRPAVTGELFF.

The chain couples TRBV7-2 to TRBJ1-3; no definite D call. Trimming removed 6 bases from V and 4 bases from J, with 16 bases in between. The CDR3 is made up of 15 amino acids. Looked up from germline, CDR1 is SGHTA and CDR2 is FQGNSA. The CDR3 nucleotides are TGTGCCAGCAGGCTAAGGTCCGGGTCCGGAAACACCATATATTTT. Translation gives CASRLRSGSGNTIYF.

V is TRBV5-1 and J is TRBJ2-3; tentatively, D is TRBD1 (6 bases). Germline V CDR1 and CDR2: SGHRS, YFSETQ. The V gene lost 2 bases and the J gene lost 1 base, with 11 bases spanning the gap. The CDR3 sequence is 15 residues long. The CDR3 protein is CASSLGGVGTDTQYF. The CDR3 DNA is TGCGCCAGCAGCTTAGGGGGAGTGGGCACAGATACGCAGTATTTT.

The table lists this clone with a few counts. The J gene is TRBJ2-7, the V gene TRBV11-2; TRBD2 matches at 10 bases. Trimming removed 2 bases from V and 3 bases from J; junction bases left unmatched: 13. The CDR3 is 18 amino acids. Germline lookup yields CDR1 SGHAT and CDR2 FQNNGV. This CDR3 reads CASSLLAGELALFYEQYV. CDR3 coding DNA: TGTGCCAGCAGCTTACTAGCGGGAGAGTTGGCACTTTTCTACGAGCAGTACGTC.

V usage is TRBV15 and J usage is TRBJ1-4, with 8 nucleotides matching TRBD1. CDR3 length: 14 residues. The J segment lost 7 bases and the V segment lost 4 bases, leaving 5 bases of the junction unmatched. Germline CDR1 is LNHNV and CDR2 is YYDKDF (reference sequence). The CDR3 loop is CATSNRQGSEKLFF. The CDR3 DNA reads TGTGCCACCAGCAATAGACAGGGGAGTGAAAAACTGTTTTTT. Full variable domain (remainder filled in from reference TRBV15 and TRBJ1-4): DAMVIQNPRYQVTQFGKPVTLSCSQTLNHNVMYWYQQKSSQAPKLLFHYYDKDFNNEADTPDNFQSRRPNTSFCFLDIRSPGLGDTAMYLCATSNRQGSEKLFFGSGTQLSVL.

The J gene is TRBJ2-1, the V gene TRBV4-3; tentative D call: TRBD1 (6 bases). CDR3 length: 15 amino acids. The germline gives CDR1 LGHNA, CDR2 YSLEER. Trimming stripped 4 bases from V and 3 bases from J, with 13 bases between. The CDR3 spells CASSPTGTNYNEQFF. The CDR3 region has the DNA TGCGCCAGCAGCCCAACCGGGACAAACTACAATGAGCAGTTCTTC.

CDR3: CASSSHVQPQHF. For the CDR3, the DNA is TGTGCCAGCAGTTCCCATGTTCAGCCCCAGCATTTT. This chain uses TRBV28 with TRBJ1-5, with D hard to call. The V end was cut by 4 bases, the J end by 6 bases, with 7 bases between. The CDR3 loop spans 12 amino acids. CDR1 and CDR2 from the germline V gene are MDHEN and SYDVKM.

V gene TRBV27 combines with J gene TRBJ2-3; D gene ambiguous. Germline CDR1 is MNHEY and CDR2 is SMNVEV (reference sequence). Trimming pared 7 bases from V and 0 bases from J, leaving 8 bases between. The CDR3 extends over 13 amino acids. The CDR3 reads CASTHYSTDTQYF. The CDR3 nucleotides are TGTGCCAGCACTCACTATAGCACAGATACGCAGTATTTT.

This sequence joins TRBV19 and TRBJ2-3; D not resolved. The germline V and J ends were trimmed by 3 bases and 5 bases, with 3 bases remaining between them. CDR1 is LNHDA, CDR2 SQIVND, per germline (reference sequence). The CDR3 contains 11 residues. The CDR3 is CASSIGDTQYF. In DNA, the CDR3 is TGTGCCAGTAGTATCGGAGATACGCAGTATTTT.

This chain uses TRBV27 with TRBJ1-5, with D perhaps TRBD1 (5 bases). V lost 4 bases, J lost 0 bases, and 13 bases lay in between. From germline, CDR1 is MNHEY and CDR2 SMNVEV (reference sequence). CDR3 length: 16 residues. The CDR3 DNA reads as TGTGCCAGCAGTTCGCGGGACGGAGCTAGCAATCAGCCCCAGCATTTT. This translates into CASSSRDGASNQPQHF.

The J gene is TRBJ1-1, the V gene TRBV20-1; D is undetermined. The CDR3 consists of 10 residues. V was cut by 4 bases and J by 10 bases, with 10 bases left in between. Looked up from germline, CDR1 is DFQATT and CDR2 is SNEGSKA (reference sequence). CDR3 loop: CSANVGGAFF. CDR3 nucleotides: TGCAGTGCTAATGTGGGAGGAGCTTTCTTT.

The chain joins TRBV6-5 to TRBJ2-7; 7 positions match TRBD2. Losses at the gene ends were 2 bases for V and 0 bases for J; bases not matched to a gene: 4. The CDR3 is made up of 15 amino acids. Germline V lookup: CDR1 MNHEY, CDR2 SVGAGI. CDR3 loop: CASSYERTSSYEQYF. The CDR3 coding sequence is TGTGCCAGCAGTTACGAAAGGACTAGCTCCTACGAGCAGTACTTC.

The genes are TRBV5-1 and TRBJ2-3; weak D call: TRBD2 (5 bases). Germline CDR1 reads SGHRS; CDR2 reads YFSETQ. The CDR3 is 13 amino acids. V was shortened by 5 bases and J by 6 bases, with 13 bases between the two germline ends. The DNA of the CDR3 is TGCGCCAGCAGTCAAGTGAGGGATGATACGCAGTATTTT. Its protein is CASSQVRDDTQYF.

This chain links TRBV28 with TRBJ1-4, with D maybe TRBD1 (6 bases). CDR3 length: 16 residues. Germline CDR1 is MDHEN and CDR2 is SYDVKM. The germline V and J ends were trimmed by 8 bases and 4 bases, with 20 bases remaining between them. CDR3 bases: TGTGCCAGCGGGAGCGGCCAGGGGAGAAGTAATGAAAAACTGTTTTTT. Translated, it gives CASGSGQGRSNEKLFF.

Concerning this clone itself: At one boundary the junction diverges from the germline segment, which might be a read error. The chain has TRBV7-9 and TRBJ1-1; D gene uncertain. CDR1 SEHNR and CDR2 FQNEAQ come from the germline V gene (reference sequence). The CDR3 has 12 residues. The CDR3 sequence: CSSSLEQVEAFF. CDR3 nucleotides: TGTTCCAGCAGCTTAGAGCAGGTTGAAGCTTTCTTT.

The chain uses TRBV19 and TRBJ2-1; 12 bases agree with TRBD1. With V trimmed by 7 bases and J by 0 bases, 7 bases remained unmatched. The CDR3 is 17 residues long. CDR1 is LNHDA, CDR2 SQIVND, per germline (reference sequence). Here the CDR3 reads CASTRDRGRSSYNEQFF. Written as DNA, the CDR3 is TGTGCCAGTACCCGGGACAGGGGGCGAAGCTCCTACAATGAGCAGTTCTTC.

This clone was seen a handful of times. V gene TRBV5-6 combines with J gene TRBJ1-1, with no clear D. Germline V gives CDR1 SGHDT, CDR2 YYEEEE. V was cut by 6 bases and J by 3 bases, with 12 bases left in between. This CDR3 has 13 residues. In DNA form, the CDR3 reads TGTGCCAGCAACCTGGGCTGGGACACTGAAGCTTTCTTT. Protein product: CASNLGWDTEAFF.

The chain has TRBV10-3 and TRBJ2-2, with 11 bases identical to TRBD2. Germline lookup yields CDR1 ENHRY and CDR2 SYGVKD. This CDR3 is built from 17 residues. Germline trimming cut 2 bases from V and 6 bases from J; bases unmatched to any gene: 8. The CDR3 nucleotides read TGTGCCATCAGTGAGCCCCTAGCGGGAGGAATCCCCGGGGAGCTGTTTTTT. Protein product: CAISEPLAGGIPGELFF.